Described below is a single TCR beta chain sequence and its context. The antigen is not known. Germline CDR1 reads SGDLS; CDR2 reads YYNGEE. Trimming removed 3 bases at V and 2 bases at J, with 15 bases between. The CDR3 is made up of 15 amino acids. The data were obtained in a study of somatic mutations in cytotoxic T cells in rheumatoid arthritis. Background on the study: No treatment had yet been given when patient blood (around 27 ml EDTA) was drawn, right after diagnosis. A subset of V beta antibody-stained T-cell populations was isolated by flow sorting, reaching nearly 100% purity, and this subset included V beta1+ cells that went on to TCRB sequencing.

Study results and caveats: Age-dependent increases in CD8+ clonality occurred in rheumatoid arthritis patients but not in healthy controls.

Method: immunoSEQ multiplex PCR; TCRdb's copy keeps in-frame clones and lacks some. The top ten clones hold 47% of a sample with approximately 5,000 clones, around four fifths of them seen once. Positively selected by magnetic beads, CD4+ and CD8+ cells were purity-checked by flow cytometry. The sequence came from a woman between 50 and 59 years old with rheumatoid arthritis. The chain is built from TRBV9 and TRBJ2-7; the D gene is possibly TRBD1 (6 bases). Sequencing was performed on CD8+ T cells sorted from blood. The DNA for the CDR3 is TGTGCCAGCAGCGAAGCGACAGGACGAACCTACGAGCAGTACTTC. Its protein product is CASSEATGRTYEQYF. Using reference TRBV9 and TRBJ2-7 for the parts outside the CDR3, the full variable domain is DSGVTQTPKHLITATGQRVTLRCSPRSGDLSVYWYQQSLDQGLQFLIQYYNGEERAKGNILERFSAQQFPDLHSELNLSSLELGDSALYFCASSEATGRTYEQYFGPGTRLTVT.